Each of the 23 T cell receptor beta chains below was sequenced from the same sample in a study of post-analysis software for immune sequencing data. TCR beta cDNA libraries included unique molecular identifiers. TCRdb analysed the PCR reads with MiXCR anew, one entry per CDR3 protein. This sample has some 800,000 distinct CDR3 sequences; about 43% occur once, and the top ten carry roughly 4.9%. Study-wide results and caveats: Patients had higher frequencies than controls of four to six TRBV segments, including TRBV5-6, TRBV5-1 and TRBV20-1.

These TCRs are of unknown antigen specificity. Specimen: blood. The source is a girl aged 5-17 years with multiple sclerosis.

Here the CDR3 reads CAISGIGEATDTQYF. In DNA form, the CDR3 reads TGTGCCATCAGTGGCATAGGAGAGGCTACAGATACGCAGTATTTT. The genes are TRBV10-3 and TRBJ2-3, with unresolved D. The CDR3 runs to 15 residues. The germline gives CDR1 ENHRY, CDR2 SYGVKD. The germline V and J ends were trimmed by 4 bases and 3 bases, with 14 bases remaining between them.

This clonotype has more than one count but fewer than ten. V usage is TRBV20-1 and J usage is TRBJ1-4, with TRBD1 matching over 7 bases. Trimming took 0 bases from V and 8 from J; bases not matched to a gene: 9. The CDR3 is made up of 15 amino acids. Germline values: CDR1 DFQATT, CDR2 SNEGSKA (reference sequence). The CDR3, as DNA: TGCAGTGCTAGAGATCCCCGGACAGGTGGCGAAAAACTGTTTTTT. This codes for CSARDPRTGGEKLFF.

The chain uses TRBV7-2 and TRBJ2-3; 8 nucleotides match TRBD2. V shed 5 bases and J 5 bases; nucleotides not matched to a gene: 9. CDR1 SGHTA and CDR2 FQGNSA come from the germline V gene. This CDR3 spans 15 amino acids. The CDR3 is CASSPHMGLEDTQYF. In nucleotides, the CDR3 is TGTGCCAGCAGCCCACACATGGGACTAGAAGATACGCAGTATTTT.

The genes are TRBV6-2 or TRBV6-3 and TRBJ1-5, with D unclear. V gave up 4 bases and J gave up 2 bases, with 12 bases separating them. CDR1 is MNHEY and CDR2 is SVGEGT in the germline V gene. CDR3 length: 15 residues. This CDR3 reads CASSLQLAGNQPQHF. The CDR3 coding sequence is TGTGCCAGCAGTTTACAGCTTGCGGGCAATCAGCCCCAGCATTTT.

This clonotype appeared a few times. This chain connects TRBV10-2 to TRBJ2-1; 11 bases fit TRBD2. Germline CDR1 WSHSY, CDR2 SAAADI. The CDR3 covers 16 residues. V lost 3 bases, J lost 4 bases, and 5 bases stayed unmatched. The CDR3 DNA follows: TGCGCCAGCAGTGACCTGACTAGCGGGATTTACAATGAGCAGTTCTTC. The encoded protein is CASSDLTSGIYNEQFF.

The chain uses TRBV28 and TRBJ2-3, with TRBD2 matching 11 bases. J gave up 4 bases and V 6 bases, and 9 bases lay outside the gene matches. The CDR3 is 16 residues long. In germline, CDR1 is MDHEN, CDR2 SYDVKM. The DNA for the CDR3 is TGTGCCAGCAGGATTTTAGCGGGAGGGCCATCAGATACGCAGTATTTT. Its translation: CASRILAGGPSDTQYF.

The chain couples TRBV6-2 or TRBV6-3 to TRBJ2-7; no reliable D call. The CDR3 totals 12 residues. The V end lost 5 bases, the J end lost 4 bases, and 9 bases lay between the germline ends. Germline-derived CDR1 and CDR2 are MNHEY and SVGEGT. CDR3 bases: TGTGCCAGCAGTGGCCTAGGGTACGAGCAGTACTTC. Its translation is CASSGLGYEQYF.

This clonotype was counted a few times. The rearrangement links TRBV20-1 to TRBJ2-1, with 8 nucleotides matching TRBD1. In germline, CDR1 is DFQATT, CDR2 SNEGSKA (reference sequence). The V segment lost 6 bases and the J segment 10 bases; nucleotides outside the gene matches: 11. This CDR3 comprises 13 residues. DNA for the CDR3: TGCAGTGCCTCAGGGGGCGGATACGACGAGCAGTTCTTC. It specifies CSASGGGYDEQFF.

The chain combines TRBV7-9 with TRBJ2-3, with D possibly being TRBD1 (5 bases). Trimming left V 8 bases short and J 0 bases short, with 12 bases between. From germline, CDR1 is SEHNR and CDR2 FQNEAQ (reference sequence). The CDR3 length is 14 residues. The CDR3 sequence is CASLDSQSTDTQYF. Here the CDR3 DNA reads TGTGCCAGCCTCGACAGTCAGAGCACAGATACGCAGTATTTT.

This clonotype was observed a few times. This chain connects TRBV24-1 to TRBJ2-2; 14 bases line up with TRBD2. This CDR3 has 16 residues. With 3 bases clipped from V and 8 bases from J, the junction kept 4 bases outside the gene matches. Germline CDR1 KGHDR, CDR2 SFDVKD. CDR3 in amino acids: CATSDPGLAGVGELFF. The CDR3 DNA follows: TGTGCCACCAGTGATCCGGGACTAGCGGGAGTGGGGGAGCTGTTTTTT.

This clonotype has a handful of counts. This sequence joins TRBV6-5 and TRBJ2-1; 7 bases are shared with TRBD2. Unmatched junction bases numbered 9, after V lost 0 bases and J lost 4 bases. This CDR3 has 17 amino acids. Germline V CDR1 and CDR2: MNHEY, SVGAGI. CDR3 sequence reads: CASSYSTGRSVYNEQFF. The CDR3 DNA reads TGTGCCAGCAGTTACTCTACCGGGAGGAGCGTTTACAATGAGCAGTTCTTC.

Many counts were recorded for this clonotype. The genes are TRBV7-9 and TRBJ1-6; 10 bases agree with TRBD1. Losses at the gene ends were 5 bases for V and 7 bases for J; bases not matched to a gene: 2. The CDR3 has 14 amino acids. Germline CDR1 reads SEHNR; CDR2 reads FQNEAQ (reference sequence). The CDR3 spells CASSPTGGNSPLHF. The CDR3 nucleotides read TGTGCCAGCAGCCCGACAGGGGGCAATTCACCCCTCCACTTT. The variable domain in full, completed from reference TRBV7-9 and TRBJ1-6, reads DTGVSQNPRHKITKRGQNVTFRCDPISEHNRLYWYRQTLGQGPEFLTYFQNEAQLEKSRLLSDRFSAERPKGSFSTLEIQRTEQGDSAMYLCASSPTGGNSPLHFGNGTRLTVT.

DNA for the CDR3: TGCAGTGCTAGAAGTTCCGGGACCACCTCCTACGAGCAGTACTTC. The encoded protein is CSARSSGTTSYEQYF. The genes are TRBV20-1 and TRBJ2-7; either TRBD1 or TRBD2 may fit D (5 bases each). The germline gives CDR1 DFQATT, CDR2 SNEGSKA (reference sequence). The CDR3 runs to 15 residues. Trimming took 2 bases from V and 0 from J, leaving 14 bases between them.

The rearrangement joins TRBV10-3 to TRBJ2-1, with D possibly being TRBD2 (5 bases). From germline, CDR1 is ENHRY and CDR2 SYGVKD. The CDR3 has 14 amino acids. With 6 bases removed from V and 4 bases from J, the gap between germline ends came to 13 bases. CDR3 sequence reads: CAIRSGRDYNEQFF. CDR3 coding DNA: TGTGCCATCAGGAGCGGAAGGGATTACAATGAGCAGTTCTTC.

In DNA form, the CDR3 reads TGTGCCAGCAGCGACTCTGGGACGGGCGATGGGCACCAAGAGACCCAGTACTTC. It specifies CASSDSGTGDGHQETQYF. The V and J genes are TRBV9 and TRBJ2-5; D may be TRBD1 or TRBD2 (5 bases each). The length of the CDR3 is 18 residues. Per the germline V gene, CDR1 is SGDLS and CDR2 is YYNGEE. Trimming cost V 3 bases and J 0 bases, with 21 bases left between them.

The chain recombines TRBV20-1 with TRBJ2-4; D possibly corresponds to TRBD2 (6 bases). The end of the DNA is better explained by TRBJ2-7, so the J call may be wrong. The CDR3 covers 13 residues. The germline CDR1 and CDR2 sequences are DFQATT and SNEGSKA (reference sequence). As DNA, the CDR3 is TGCAGTGCTAGAGAGGGACTTCTAAACGAGCAGTACTTC. Amino acids: CSAREGLLNEQYF.

This clonotype was seen only a few times. The V and J genes are TRBV24-1 and TRBJ2-3, with D perhaps TRBD2 (6 bases). The CDR3 runs 15 residues. V was clipped by 1 base and J by 1 base, with 8 bases between them. Germline lookup yields CDR1 KGHDR and CDR2 SFDVKD. The CDR3 nucleotides are TGTGCCACCAGTGATTTCGCTAGCGGCACAGATACGCAGTATTTT. It encodes CATSDFASGTDTQYF.

The sample holds a few counts of this clonotype. The genes are TRBV20-1 and TRBJ2-7; weak D call: TRBD1 (5 bases). Looked up from germline, CDR1 is DFQATT and CDR2 is SNEGSKA (reference sequence). The CDR3 spans 13 residues. Trimming shortened V by 6 bases and J by 0 bases, and 12 bases separated the two germline ends. CDR3 coding DNA: TGCAGTGCCAGGGATAGACGCTCCTACGAGCAGTACTTC. Its translation is CSARDRRSYEQYF.

CDR3 sequence (DNA): TGCAGTGCTAGAGGATTGCAAGGGGACGAGCAGTACTTC. It specifies CSARGLQGDEQYF. The chain joins TRBV20-1 to TRBJ2-7, with a possible D match to TRBD1 (5 bases). The CDR3 extends over 13 amino acids. Trimming took 1 base from V and 5 from J, leaving 12 bases between them. In germline, CDR1 is DFQATT, CDR2 SNEGSKA (reference sequence).

The chain combines TRBV18 with TRBJ1-5; a possible D gene is TRBD1 (5 bases). This CDR3 is 15 amino acids long. Trimming took 2 bases from V and 0 from J, leaving 8 bases between them. The germline CDR1 and CDR2 sequences are KGHSH and LQKENI. For the CDR3, the DNA is TGTGCCAGCTCACCAGGAGGGGCTAGCAATCAGCCCCAGCATTTT. Translated, it gives CASSPGGASNQPQHF.

This clonotype was seen more than once but under ten times. The V call is TRBV20-1, the J call TRBJ2-7; perhaps D is TRBD1 or TRBD2 (5 bases each). The last part of the DNA fits TRBJ2-5 better; the J call may be wrong. Germline V gene data show CDR1 as DFQATT and CDR2 as SNEGSKA (reference sequence). CDR3 size: 13 residues. CDR3 region: CSASPGSEETQYF. CDR3 sequence (DNA): TGCAGTGCTAGTCCAGGGAGTGAAGAGACCCAGTACTTC.

The CDR3 reads CSARKQGEGEAFF. CDR3 coding DNA: TGCAGTGCCCGGAAACAGGGGGAAGGTGAAGCTTTCTTT. V gene TRBV20-1 combines with J gene TRBJ1-1; 8 nucleotides match TRBD1. The CDR3 spans 13 residues. Germline assignment: CDR1 DFQATT and CDR2 SNEGSKA (reference sequence). V dropped 6 bases and J dropped 7; count of bases not matched to a gene: 10.

The rearrangement uses TRBV12-3 or TRBV12-4 and TRBJ1-1; the D gene is possibly TRBD1 (6 bases). This CDR3 spans 17 amino acids. V lost 6 bases, J lost 1 base, and 21 bases lay in between. The CDR3 DNA sequence: TGTGCCAGCAGACCACAGGGACTGGGGCCAGGGAACACTGAAGCTTTCTTT. Encoded protein: CASRPQGLGPGNTEAFF.